The text below deals with one T cell receptor (beta chain). Its target is unknown. This sample was taken from a study of CD8 T cells in ankylosing spondylitis. Germline V lookup: CDR1 MNHEY, CDR2 SMNVEV (reference sequence). This CDR3 has 15 amino acids. V was clipped by 6 bases and J by 4 bases, with 15 bases between them. General study points: For ankylosing spondylitis blood, a TCR beta motif of under ten highly homologous variants appeared characteristic.

TCRdb re-analysed the 5' RACE reads in MiXCR, keeping a single row per CDR3 protein. The data contain hundreds of thousands of distinct CDR3 sequences, roughly 13% of them singletons. Sequenced input: blood, either unsorted or a sorted T cell fraction (not recorded which). The chain carries TRBV27 and TRBJ1-4; TRBD1 might be the D (5 bases). This TCR was sampled from a male donor with ankylosing spondylitis. The CDR3 here is CASSPWGRRNEKLFF. CDR3 coding DNA: TGTGCCAGCAGCCCATGGGGACGGCGTAATGAAAAACTGTTTTTT.